The 25 T cell receptor beta chains below come from one sample, sequenced in a study of blood T cells in healthy people across ages. The second PCR ran roughly 7 to 12 cycles with a sample-barcoded 5' primer and J-beta primers. TCRdb analysed the 5' RACE reads with MiXCR anew, one entry per CDR3 protein. Of 1.5 million to 2 million distinct CDR3 sequences detected, just under 50% appear once; the ten largest clones hold 2.1%. Sequenced material: blood. These receptors originate from a woman aged 35 to 49 in good health.

The chain combines TRBV9 with TRBJ2-4, with D unresolved. Germline V gene lookup returns CDR1 SGDLS and CDR2 YYNGEE. The CDR3 totals 13 residues. Trimming removed 4 bases from V and 2 bases from J, with 7 bases in between. The CDR3 DNA reads as TGTGCCAGCAGCCCCTCGACCAAAAACATTCAGTACTTC. Amino acid sequence: CASSPSTKNIQYF.

The V and J genes are TRBV29-1 and TRBJ2-3, with D perhaps TRBD2 (5 bases). Germline V gives CDR1 SQVTM, CDR2 ANQGSEA. V was trimmed by 5 bases and J by 10 bases, leaving 13 bases between them. CDR3 length: 11 residues. The CDR3 loop is CSVPLNGAQYF. CDR3 bases: TGCAGCGTTCCCCTCAACGGGGCGCAGTATTTT.

This chain uses TRBV10-3 with TRBJ2-1; no clear D gene. The CDR3 runs 17 residues. Deletions cut 0 bases from V and 6 bases from J, with 18 bases between. Germline V gene lookup returns CDR1 ENHRY and CDR2 SYGVKD. The CDR3 region has the DNA TGTGCCATCAGTGAGTCACCCCCGGACCATCCTACCAATGAGCAGTTCTTC. Its translation is CAISESPPDHPTNEQFF.

V usage is TRBV6-5 and J usage is TRBJ2-5, with 7 bases matching TRBD2. The V and J ends lost 2 bases and 5 bases, in that order; junction bases with no gene match: 8. Germline V CDR1 and CDR2: MNHEY, SVGAGI. The CDR3 totals 15 residues. CDR3 residues: CASSYVGGVGETQYF. The CDR3, as DNA: TGTGCCAGCAGTTACGTGGGGGGGGTGGGGGAGACCCAGTACTTC.

The chain employs TRBV7-8 and TRBJ2-7; D not resolved. CDR1 is SGHVS and CDR2 is FQNEAQ in the germline V gene. With 2 bases removed from V and 1 base from J, the gap between germline ends came to 12 bases. The CDR3 is 15 amino acids. The CDR3 sequence is CASSLNLLGSYEQYF. The CDR3 bases are TGTGCCAGCAGCTTAAATCTTCTGGGTTCCTACGAGCAGTACTTC.

The CDR3 loop is CSVAGGGGTETQFF. For the CDR3, the DNA is TGCAGCGTGGCAGGGGGGGGTGGGACAGAGACCCAGTTCTTC. The V call is TRBV29-1, the J call TRBJ2-5; possibly TRBD1 or TRBD2 for D (7 bases each). The end of the DNA aligns better with TRBJ2-1, so the J call may be wrong. Looked up from germline, CDR1 is SQVTM and CDR2 is ANQGSEA. The CDR3 contains 14 residues.

The chain has TRBV7-8 and TRBJ2-3; weak D call: TRBD1 (5 bases). The CDR3 has 15 amino acids. With 1 base removed from V and 4 bases from J, the gap between germline ends came to 12 bases. Germline loops: CDR1 SGHVS, CDR2 FQNEAQ. For the CDR3, the DNA is TGTGCCAGCAGCTTAGGGCAGGGCTCAGCAGATACGCAGTATTTT. Amino acids: CASSLGQGSADTQYF.

In its sample, this clonotype was seen a few times. V usage is TRBV7-3 and J usage is TRBJ2-5; D is tentatively TRBD1 or TRBD2 (5 bases each). The CDR3 extends over 14 amino acids. The germline V gene has CDR1 SGHTA and CDR2 FQGTGA. With 4 bases removed from V and 3 bases from J, the gap between germline ends came to 12 bases. This chain's CDR3 is CASSSRDGEETQYF. Here the CDR3 DNA reads TGTGCCAGCAGCTCACGGGACGGAGAAGAGACCCAGTACTTC.

Only a few counts were recorded for this clonotype. For the CDR3, the DNA is TGCAGTGCCAGACCCAGGGGGGTCCACGAGCAGTACTTC. Residues: CSARPRGVHEQYF. The rearrangement uses TRBV20-1 and TRBJ2-7; possible D gene TRBD1, 7 bases. The CDR3 is 13 amino acids. The V end was cut by 6 bases, the J end by 5 bases, with 17 bases between. Per the germline V gene, CDR1 is DFQATT and CDR2 is SNEGSKA (reference sequence).

This clonotype was found a few times. The chain joins TRBV7-2 to TRBJ2-7; the match to TRBD1 covers 7 bases. The CDR3 is 14 amino acids. The V segment lost 5 bases and the J segment 2 bases; nucleotides outside the gene matches: 6. CDR1 SGHTA and CDR2 FQGNSA come from the germline V gene. The CDR3 DNA follows: TGTGCCAGCAGCCAGGGGACAGCCGCCTACGAGCAGTACTTC. As protein: CASSQGTAAYEQYF. Full variable domain (remainder filled in from reference TRBV7-2 and TRBJ2-7): GAGVSQSPSNKVTEKGKDVELRCDPISGHTALYWYRQSLGQGLEFLIYFQGNSAPDKSGLPSDRFSAERTGGSVSTLTIQRTQQEDSAVYLCASSQGTAAYEQYFGPGTRLTVT.

The V and J genes are TRBV7-9 and TRBJ2-7, with 8 bases identical to TRBD2. The CDR3 covers 16 residues. Germline loops: CDR1 SEHNR, CDR2 FQNEAQ (reference sequence). The junction had 9 bases not matched to a gene; V was cut back by 5 bases and J by 0 bases. This chain's CDR3 is CASSPWERGSSYEQYF. CDR3 DNA: TGTGCCAGCAGCCCCTGGGAGCGGGGGAGCTCCTACGAGCAGTACTTC.

The rearrangement links TRBV5-1 to TRBJ2-5, with 7 bases aligning to TRBD2. The CDR3 consists of 13 residues. The ends lost 4 bases at V and 7 bases at J; junction bases unmatched: 7. Germline CDR1 is SGHRS and CDR2 is YFSETQ. The CDR3 nucleotides read TGCGCCAGCAGCCGGGACTACAAGGGGACCCAGTACTTC. Residues: CASSRDYKGTQYF.

This clonotype was seen more than once but under ten times. The chain links TRBV2 to TRBJ2-7; D is perhaps TRBD2 (7 bases). CDR3 length: 13 residues. In germline, CDR1 is SNHLY, CDR2 FYNNEI. V lost 7 bases to trimming and J lost 0 bases, with 10 bases between them. The CDR3 coding sequence is TGTGCCAGCAAGGGGGGGAGCTCCTACGAGCAGTACTTC. It specifies CASKGGSSYEQYF.

The J gene is TRBJ2-5, the V gene TRBV20-1; D gene uncertain. Trimming removed 3 bases at V and 2 bases at J, with 13 bases between. Germline V lookup: CDR1 DFQATT, CDR2 SNEGSKA (reference sequence). The CDR3 loop spans 14 amino acids. CDR3 sequence (DNA): TGCAGTGCTAGCGGGCACGTGATGCAAGAGACCCAGTACTTC. This encodes CSASGHVMQETQYF.

J is TRBJ2-7 and V is TRBV13, with TRBD2 matching 9 bases. The DNA end favors TRBJ2-5, so the J call may be wrong. The CDR3 spans 16 residues. Per the germline V gene, CDR1 is PRHDT and CDR2 is FYEKMQ (reference sequence). The chain's CDR3 is CASTRVATSGKETQYF. CDR3 in DNA: TGTGCCAGCACCCGGGTGGCGACTAGCGGAAAAGAGACCCAGTACTTC.

CDR3 nucleotide sequence: TGCGCCAGCAGCGCCGACTCCGGCGGAGAGACCCAGTACTTC. This codes for CASSADSGGETQYF. The J gene is TRBJ2-5, the V gene TRBV5-1; unclear D gene. V gave up 4 bases and J gave up 4 bases, with 14 bases separating them. The length of the CDR3 is 14 residues. Looked up from germline, CDR1 is SGHRS and CDR2 is YFSETQ.

The chain has TRBV6-1 and TRBJ2-3; D assignment may be TRBD1 or TRBD2 (6 bases each). The V gene lost 3 bases and the J gene lost 2 bases, with 12 bases spanning the gap. The CDR3 is made up of 15 amino acids. Germline V gene lookup returns CDR1 MNHNS and CDR2 SASEGT. This CDR3 reads CASSDQGGLTDTQYF. As DNA, the CDR3 is TGTGCCAGCAGTGACCAAGGGGGACTCACAGATACGCAGTATTTT.

With regard to this clonotype: The conserved phenylalanine or tryptophan normally closing the CDR3 is absent here, so this likely arose from a read error. CDR3 coding DNA: TGCAGTGCTAGACACGGGGCAGATACGCAGTATCTT. The encoded protein is CSARHGADTQYL. The chain joins TRBV20-1 to TRBJ2-3; tentative D call: TRBD2 (5 bases). Trimming removed 2 bases from V and 4 bases from J, with 7 bases in between. The CDR3 is 12 residues long. The germline V gene has CDR1 DFQATT and CDR2 SNEGSKA (reference sequence).

This clonotype was picked up a small number of times. The chain links TRBV6-2 or TRBV6-3 to TRBJ2-1, with a possible D match to TRBD1 (5 bases). The V end lost 2 bases, the J end lost 0 bases, and 17 bases lay between the germline ends. This CDR3 contains 18 residues. The germline CDR1 and CDR2 sequences are MNHEY and SVGEGT. CDR3 sequence reads: CASSYGHGIRISYNEQFF. CDR3 in DNA: TGTGCCAGCAGTTACGGACACGGAATACGTATCTCCTACAATGAGCAGTTCTTC.

J is TRBJ2-1 and V is TRBV7-9; 9 nucleotides align to TRBD2. CDR1 and CDR2 (germline): SEHNR, FQNEAQ (reference sequence). The CDR3 is 15 amino acids. V was pared by 3 bases and J by 7 bases, with 7 bases of the junction left unmatched. The CDR3 DNA is TGTGCCAGCAGCTTCCAGACTAGCGGACCGAATGAGCAGTTCTTC. Protein: CASSFQTSGPNEQFF.

The rearrangement joins TRBV6-1 to TRBJ2-7; 10 positions match TRBD1. This CDR3 spans 16 amino acids. Per germline, CDR1 MNHNS and CDR2 SASEGT. J was trimmed by 2 bases and V by 6 bases; bases with no gene match: 10. CDR3 nucleotides: TGTGCCAGCAGGGGATATCCGGGACAGGGGACCTACGAGCAGTACTTC. Protein sequence: CASRGYPGQGTYEQYF.

V is TRBV7-2 and J is TRBJ2-7; unclear D gene. Trimming removed 5 bases at V and 2 bases at J, with 10 bases between. Germline loops: CDR1 SGHTA, CDR2 FQGNSA. The CDR3 contains 13 residues. CDR3 loop: CASSPFGPYEQYF. CDR3 in DNA: TGTGCCAGCAGCCCGTTCGGACCCTACGAGCAGTACTTC.

This sequence joins TRBV13 and TRBJ2-5, with 11 bases fitting TRBD2. The CDR3 contains 15 residues. CDR1 is PRHDT and CDR2 is FYEKMQ in the germline V gene (reference sequence). V was pared by 3 bases and J by 11 bases, with 11 bases of the junction left unmatched. CDR3 protein: CASSFLAGGSGGQYF. In DNA, the CDR3 is TGTGCCAGCAGCTTTCTAGCGGGGGGTTCCGGAGGGCAGTACTTC.

The chain has TRBV5-4 and TRBJ2-1; 9 nucleotides agree with TRBD2. V lost 7 bases, J lost 8 bases, and 10 bases stayed unmatched. The length of the CDR3 is 14 residues. The germline V gene has CDR1 SGHNT and CDR2 YYREEE (reference sequence). CDR3: CASYASGKIYEQFF. CDR3 coding DNA: TGTGCCAGCTATGCTAGCGGGAAGATATATGAGCAGTTCTTC.

The rearrangement joins TRBV5-1 to TRBJ2-6; 9 nucleotides agree with TRBD1. This CDR3 has 17 residues. Per the germline V gene, CDR1 is SGHRS and CDR2 is YFSETQ. V shed 5 bases and J 0 bases; nucleotides not matched to a gene: 6. CDR3 residues: CASRPGQGLSGANVLTF. The CDR3, as DNA: TGCGCCAGCAGGCCTGGACAGGGGCTCTCTGGGGCCAACGTCCTGACTTTC.